This TCR beta chain stems from a study of shared clonotypes between healthy human individuals. Study results and caveats: Among donors, the sharing of clonotypes was expected to be influenced by sequencing depth. Sample collection involved blood only; tissue repertoires are likely different.

Using immunoSEQ multiplex PCR, the repertoire was profiled, and TCRdb retains in-frame clones only, with some absent. The sample has some 1.1 million clones, 77% seen once. Germline lookup yields CDR1 SGDLS and CDR2 YYNGEE. The CDR3 consists of 15 residues. V lost 6 bases to trimming and J lost 9 bases, with 21 bases between them. The donors were adults (healthy and HIV-negative) with no recent acute infections or vaccinations. A note on this clone: Its specificity is unknown.

The J gene is TRBJ2-2, the V gene TRBV9; a weak D match, TRBD1 (6 bases). Sequencing input: memory CD4+ T cells from PBMCs. Subset reported: CD45RA-negative fraction. The TCR sequence derives from a young man in good health. Some clones in this sample may be carry-over from other donors' samples. CDR3 protein: CASTPSGTHHRELFF. DNA for the CDR3: TGTGCCAGCACCCCTAGTGGGACACACCACAGGGAGCTGTTTTTT.